The 4 T cell receptor beta chains in this list originate from one sample, sequenced in a study of CD8 T cells in Susac syndrome. Reverse transcription of roughly 0.45 to 1 ug RNA was carried out with random hexamers. TCRdb reanalysed the immunoSEQ multiplex PCR reads using MiXCR and keeps one entry per CDR3 protein. The sample contains roughly 140,000 distinct CDR3 sequences, about 94% of which appear only once. Sequenced: CD8+ T cells from PBMCs. Every receptor here comes from a human donor with multiple sclerosis.

CDR3 sequence: CSVEDPGTGNEQFF. The DNA for the CDR3 is TGCAGCGTTGAAGATCCGGGGACGGGCAATGAGCAGTTCTTC. This chain links TRBV29-1 with TRBJ2-1, with D possibly called TRBD1 or TRBD2 (5 bases each). Germline assignment: CDR1 SQVTM and CDR2 ANQGSEA. The CDR3 loop spans 14 amino acids. The V gene lost 0 bases and the J gene lost 6 bases, with 12 bases spanning the gap.

The rearrangement uses TRBV7-3 and TRBJ2-7, with D perhaps matching TRBD1 or TRBD2 (6 bases each). Germline V gives CDR1 SGHTA, CDR2 FQGTGA. CDR3 length equals 17 residues. V lost 3 bases to trimming and J lost 3 bases, with 21 bases between them. CDR3 sequence: CASSLTRERGPNYEQYF. Here the CDR3 DNA reads TGTGCCAGCAGCTTGACGAGGGAACGGGGGCCTAACTACGAGCAGTACTTC.

The chain combines TRBV20-1 with TRBJ2-1; perhaps TRBD2 as D (6 bases). Trimming shortened V by 5 bases and J by 6 bases, and 17 bases separated the two germline ends. The CDR3 runs 14 residues. From germline, CDR1 is DFQATT and CDR2 SNEGSKA (reference sequence). This CDR3 reads CSALWTKEGNEQFF. The DNA for the CDR3 is TGCAGTGCTCTTTGGACTAAAGAAGGCAATGAGCAGTTCTTC.

This chain uses TRBV9 with TRBJ2-1; TRBD2 might be the D (5 bases). The CDR3 has 13 residues. Germline V lookup: CDR1 SGDLS, CDR2 YYNGEE. Trimming left V 3 bases short and J 5 bases short, with 9 bases between. The CDR3 DNA reads TGTGCCAGCAGCGCAAGCGGAGACAATGAGCAGTTCTTC. This sequence encodes CASSASGDNEQFF.